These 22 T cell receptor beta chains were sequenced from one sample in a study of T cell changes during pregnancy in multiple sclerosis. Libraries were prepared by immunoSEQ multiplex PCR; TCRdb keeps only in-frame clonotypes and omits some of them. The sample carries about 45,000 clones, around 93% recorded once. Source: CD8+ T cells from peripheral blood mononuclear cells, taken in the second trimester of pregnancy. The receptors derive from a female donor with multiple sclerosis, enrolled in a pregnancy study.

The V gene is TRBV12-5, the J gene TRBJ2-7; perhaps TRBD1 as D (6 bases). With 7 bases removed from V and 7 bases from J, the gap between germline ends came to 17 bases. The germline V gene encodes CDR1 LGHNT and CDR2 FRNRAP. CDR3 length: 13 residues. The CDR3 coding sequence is TGTGCTAGTGCCTGGGACACCACGTGGGAGCAGTACTTC. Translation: CASAWDTTWEQYF.

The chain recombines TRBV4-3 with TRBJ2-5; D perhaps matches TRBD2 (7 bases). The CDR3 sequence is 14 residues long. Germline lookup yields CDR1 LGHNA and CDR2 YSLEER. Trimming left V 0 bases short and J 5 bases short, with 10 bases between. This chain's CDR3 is CASSQDRGAETQYF. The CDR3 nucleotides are TGCGCCAGCAGCCAAGATCGGGGGGCGGAGACCCAGTACTTC.

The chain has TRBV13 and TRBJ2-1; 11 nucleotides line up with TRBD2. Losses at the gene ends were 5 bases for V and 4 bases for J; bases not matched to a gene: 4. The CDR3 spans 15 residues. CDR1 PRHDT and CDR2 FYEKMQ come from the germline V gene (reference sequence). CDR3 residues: CASSARLAGYNEQFF. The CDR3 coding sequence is TGTGCCAGCAGCGCCCGACTAGCGGGGTACAATGAGCAGTTCTTC. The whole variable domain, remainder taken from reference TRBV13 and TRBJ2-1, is AAGVIQSPRHLIKEKRETATLKCYPIPRHDTVYWYQQGPGQDPQFLISFYEKMQSDKGSIPDRFSAQQFSDYHSELNMSSLELGDSALYFCASSARLAGYNEQFFGPGTRLTVL.

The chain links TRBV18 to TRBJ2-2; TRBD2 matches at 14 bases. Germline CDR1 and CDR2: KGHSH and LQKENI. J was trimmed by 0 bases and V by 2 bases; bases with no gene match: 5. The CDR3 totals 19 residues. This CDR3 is CASSPVGLAGAPNTGELFF. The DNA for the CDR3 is TGTGCCAGCTCACCAGTGGGACTAGCGGGGGCCCCGAACACCGGGGAGCTGTTTTTT.

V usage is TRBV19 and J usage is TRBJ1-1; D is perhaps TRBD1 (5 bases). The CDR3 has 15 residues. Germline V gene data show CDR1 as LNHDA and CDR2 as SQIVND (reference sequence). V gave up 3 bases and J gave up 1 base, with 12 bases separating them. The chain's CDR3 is CASSIAGPTNTEAFF. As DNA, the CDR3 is TGTGCCAGTAGTATCGCGGGACCGACGAACACTGAAGCTTTCTTT.

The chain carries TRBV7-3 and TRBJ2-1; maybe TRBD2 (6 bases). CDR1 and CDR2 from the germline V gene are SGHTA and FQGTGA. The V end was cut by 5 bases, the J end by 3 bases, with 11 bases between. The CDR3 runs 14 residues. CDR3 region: CASSQMGGYNEQFF. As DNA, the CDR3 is TGTGCCAGCAGCCAAATGGGGGGCTACAATGAGCAGTTCTTC. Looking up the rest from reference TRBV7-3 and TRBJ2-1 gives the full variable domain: GAGVSQTPSNKVTEKGKYVELRCDPISGHTALYWYRQSLGQGPEFLIYFQGTGAADDSGLPNDRFFAVRPEGSVSTLKIQRTERGDSAVYLCASSQMGGYNEQFFGPGTRLTVL.

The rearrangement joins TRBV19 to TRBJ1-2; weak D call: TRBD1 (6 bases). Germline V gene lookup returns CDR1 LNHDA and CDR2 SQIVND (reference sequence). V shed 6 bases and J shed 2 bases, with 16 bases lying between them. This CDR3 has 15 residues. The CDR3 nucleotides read TGTGCCAGTAGACTACTACAGGGACCAAACTATGGCTACACCTTC. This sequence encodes CASRLLQGPNYGYTF.

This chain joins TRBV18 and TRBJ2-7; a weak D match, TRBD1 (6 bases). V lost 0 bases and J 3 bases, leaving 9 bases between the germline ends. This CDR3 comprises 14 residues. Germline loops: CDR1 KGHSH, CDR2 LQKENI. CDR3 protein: CASSPPDRIYEQYF. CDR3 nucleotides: TGTGCCAGCTCACCACCTGACAGGATCTACGAGCAGTACTTC.

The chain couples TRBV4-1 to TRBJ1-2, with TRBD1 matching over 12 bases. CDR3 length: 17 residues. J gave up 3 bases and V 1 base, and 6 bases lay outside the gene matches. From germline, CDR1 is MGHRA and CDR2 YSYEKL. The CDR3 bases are TGCGCCAGCAGCCAAGGCCAGGGACAGGGGGCATACTATGGCTACACCTTC. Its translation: CASSQGQGQGAYYGYTF.

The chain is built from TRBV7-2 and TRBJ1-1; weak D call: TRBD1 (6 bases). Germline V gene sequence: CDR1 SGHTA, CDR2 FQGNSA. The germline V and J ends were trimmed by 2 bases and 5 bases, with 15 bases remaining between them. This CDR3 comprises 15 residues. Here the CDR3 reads CASSLRFSGATEAFF. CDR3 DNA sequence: TGTGCCAGCAGCTTAAGGTTTTCAGGGGCTACTGAAGCTTTCTTT.

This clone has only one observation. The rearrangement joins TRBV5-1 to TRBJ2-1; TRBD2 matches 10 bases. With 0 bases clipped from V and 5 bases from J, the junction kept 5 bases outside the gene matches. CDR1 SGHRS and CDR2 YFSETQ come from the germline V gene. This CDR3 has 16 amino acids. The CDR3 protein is CASSLGLAGYDNEQFF. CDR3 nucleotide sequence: TGCGCCAGCAGCTTGGGACTAGCGGGTTACGACAATGAGCAGTTCTTC.

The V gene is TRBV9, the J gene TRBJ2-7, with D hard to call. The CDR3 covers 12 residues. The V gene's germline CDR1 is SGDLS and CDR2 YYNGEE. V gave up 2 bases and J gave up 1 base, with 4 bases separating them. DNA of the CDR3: TGTGCCAGCAGCGTCAGATCCTACGAGCAGTACTTC. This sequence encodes CASSVRSYEQYF.

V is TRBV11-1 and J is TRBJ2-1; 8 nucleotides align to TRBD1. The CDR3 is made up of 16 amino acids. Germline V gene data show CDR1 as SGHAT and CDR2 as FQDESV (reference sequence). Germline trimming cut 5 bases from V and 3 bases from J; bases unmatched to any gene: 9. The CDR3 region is CASSHGTGKGYNEQFF. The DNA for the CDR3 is TGTGCCAGCAGCCATGGGACAGGTAAAGGCTACAATGAGCAGTTCTTC.

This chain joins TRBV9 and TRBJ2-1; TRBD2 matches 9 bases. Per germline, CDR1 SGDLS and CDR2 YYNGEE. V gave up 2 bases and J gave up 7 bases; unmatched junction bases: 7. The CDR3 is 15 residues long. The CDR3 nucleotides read TGTGCCAGCAGCGTCGGCGGGGGGGCCGGTAATGAGCAGTTCTTC. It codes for CASSVGGGAGNEQFF.

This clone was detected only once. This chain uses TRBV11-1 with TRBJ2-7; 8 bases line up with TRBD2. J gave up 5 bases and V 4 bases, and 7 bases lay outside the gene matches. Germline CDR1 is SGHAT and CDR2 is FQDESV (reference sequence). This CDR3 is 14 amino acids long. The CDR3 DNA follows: TGTGCCAGCAGCTATGGAGCGGGGGCGGACGAGCAGTACTTC. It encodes CASSYGAGADEQYF.

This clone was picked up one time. CDR3 amino acids: CASSGLAGDTQYF. The CDR3 DNA reads TGTGCCAGCAGTGGCCTAGCGGGAGATACGCAGTATTTT. J is TRBJ2-3 and V is TRBV6-5; 8 nucleotides align to TRBD2. CDR3 length equals 13 residues. Germline values: CDR1 MNHEY, CDR2 SVGAGI. V lost 5 bases, J lost 5 bases, and 3 bases stayed unmatched.

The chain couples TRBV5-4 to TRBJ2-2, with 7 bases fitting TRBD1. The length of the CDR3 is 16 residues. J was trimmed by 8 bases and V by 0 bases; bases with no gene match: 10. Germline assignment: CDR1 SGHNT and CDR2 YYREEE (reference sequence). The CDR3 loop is CASSLAEGGYEGELFF. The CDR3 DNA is TGTGCCAGCAGCTTGGCCGAAGGGGGCTACGAGGGGGAGCTGTTTTTT.

CDR3 sequence (DNA): TGTGCCAGCAGCTTATTAGGGACAGGGTTCTACGAGCAGTACTTC. It encodes CASSLLGTGFYEQYF. The rearrangement links TRBV5-6 to TRBJ2-7; 9 positions agree with TRBD1. The germline V gene encodes CDR1 SGHDT and CDR2 YYEEEE. This CDR3 contains 15 residues. The trim removed 2 bases at V and 3 bases at J, leaving 6 bases unmatched.

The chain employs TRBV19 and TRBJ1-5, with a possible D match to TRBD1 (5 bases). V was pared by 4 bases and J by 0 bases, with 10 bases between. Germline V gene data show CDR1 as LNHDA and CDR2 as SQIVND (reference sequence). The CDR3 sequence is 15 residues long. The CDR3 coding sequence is TGTGCCAGTAGTACGACAGAACATAGCAATCAGCCCCAGCATTTT. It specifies CASSTTEHSNQPQHF.

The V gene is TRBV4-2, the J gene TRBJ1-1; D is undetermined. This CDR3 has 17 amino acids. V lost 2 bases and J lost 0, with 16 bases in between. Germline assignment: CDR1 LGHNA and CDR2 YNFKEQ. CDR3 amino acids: CASSQFPAGEMNTEAFF. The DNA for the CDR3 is TGTGCCAGCAGCCAATTTCCTGCGGGAGAGATGAACACTGAAGCTTTCTTT.

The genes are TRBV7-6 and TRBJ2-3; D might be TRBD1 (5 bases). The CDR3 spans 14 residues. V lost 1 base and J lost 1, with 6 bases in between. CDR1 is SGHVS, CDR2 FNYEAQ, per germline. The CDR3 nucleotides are TGTGCCAGCAGCTTAGGGGGCCGCACAGATACGCAGTATTTT. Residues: CASSLGGRTDTQYF. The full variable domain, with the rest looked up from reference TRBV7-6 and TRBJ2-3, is GAGVSQSPRYKVTKRGQDVALRCDPISGHVSLYWYRQALGQGPEFLTYFNYEAQQDKSGLPNDRFSAERPEGSISTLTIQRTEQRDSAMYRCASSLGGRTDTQYFGPGTRLTVL.

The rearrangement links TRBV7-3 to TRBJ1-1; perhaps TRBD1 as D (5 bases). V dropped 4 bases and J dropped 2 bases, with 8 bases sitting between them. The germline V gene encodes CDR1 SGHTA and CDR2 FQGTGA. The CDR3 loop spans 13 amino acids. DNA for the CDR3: TGTGCCAGCAGCTGGGGGGGAAACACTGAAGCTTTCTTT. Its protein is CASSWGGNTEAFF. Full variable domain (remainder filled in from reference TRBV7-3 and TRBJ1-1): GAGVSQTPSNKVTEKGKYVELRCDPISGHTALYWYRQSLGQGPEFLIYFQGTGAADDSGLPNDRFFAVRPEGSVSTLKIQRTERGDSAVYLCASSWGGNTEAFFGQGTRLTVV.